This entry concerns a single T cell receptor beta chain. Antigen unknown. These data originate in a study of regulatory dendritic cells for organ transplantation. At the level of the study: Regulatory dendritic cells were monocyte-derived, receiving vitamin D3 on days 0 and 4 and IL-10 on day 4. General study points: Mature dendritic cells appeared to drive more memory CD8+ clonal expansion than regulatory ones.

Sequenced by immunoSEQ multiplex PCR; TCRdb stores in-frame clones only, minus some. The sample lists roughly 20,000 clones, about 85% occurring once. CFSE-labeled sorted T cells met regulatory or mature dendritic cells for approximately 5 days. Memory T cells were CD45RO+, naive were CD45RA+, sorted by FACS. Germline-derived CDR1 and CDR2 are SGDLS and YYNGEE. With 0 bases removed from V and 0 bases from J, the gap between germline ends came to 19 bases. The CDR3 is 19 residues long. This chain joins TRBV9 and TRBJ1-3; a weak D match, TRBD1 (5 bases). Sample: naive CD4+ T cells from blood cultured with dendritic cells. Stated subset: CD45RA+ naive T cells. This sequence originates from a human donor in good health. This CDR3 is CASSVDPGRGWLSGNTIYF. The CDR3 DNA sequence: TGTGCCAGCAGCGTAGATCCAGGGAGAGGTTGGCTCTCTGGAAACACCATATATTTT.